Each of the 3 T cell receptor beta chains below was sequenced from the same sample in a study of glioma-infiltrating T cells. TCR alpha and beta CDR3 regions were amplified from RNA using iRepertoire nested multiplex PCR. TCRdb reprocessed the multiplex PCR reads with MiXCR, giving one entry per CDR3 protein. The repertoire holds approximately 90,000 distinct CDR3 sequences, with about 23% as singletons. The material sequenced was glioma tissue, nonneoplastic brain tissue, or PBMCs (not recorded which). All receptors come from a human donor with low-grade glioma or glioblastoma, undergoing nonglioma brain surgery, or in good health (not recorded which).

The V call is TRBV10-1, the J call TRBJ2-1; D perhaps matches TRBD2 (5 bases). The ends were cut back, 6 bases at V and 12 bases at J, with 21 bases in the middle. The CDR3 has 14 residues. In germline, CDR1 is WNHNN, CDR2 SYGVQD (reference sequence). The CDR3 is CASSLTRGSIAQFF. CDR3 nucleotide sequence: TGCGCCAGCAGCCTCACCCGAGGGTCGATAGCGCAGTTCTTC.

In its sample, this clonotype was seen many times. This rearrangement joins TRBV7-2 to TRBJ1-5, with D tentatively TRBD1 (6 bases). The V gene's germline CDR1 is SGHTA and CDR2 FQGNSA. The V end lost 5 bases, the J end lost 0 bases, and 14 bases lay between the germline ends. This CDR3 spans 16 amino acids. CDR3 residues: CASSTGRRNSNQPQHF. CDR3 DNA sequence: TGTGCCAGCAGCACAGGGAGACGAAATAGCAATCAGCCCCAGCATTTT.

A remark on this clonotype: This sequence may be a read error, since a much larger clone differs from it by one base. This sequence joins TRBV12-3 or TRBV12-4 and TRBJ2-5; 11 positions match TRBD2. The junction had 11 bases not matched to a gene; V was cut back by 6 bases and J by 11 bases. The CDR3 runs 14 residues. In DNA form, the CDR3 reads TGTGCCAGCAGGCTACTAGCGGGGGAATCTGAGCAGTACTTC. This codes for CASRLLAGESEQYF.